Following are 5 T cell receptor beta chains from one sample sequenced in a study of shared clonotypes between healthy human individuals. Profiling relied on immunoSEQ multiplex PCR, and the TCRdb table lists in-frame clones only, not all of them. In the table there are some 490,000 clones, roughly 80% of which are singletons. The source material was PBMCs. All receptors derive from a woman between 35 and 50 years old in good health. Some clones in this sample may be carry-over from other donors' samples.

This rearrangement joins TRBV18 to TRBJ2-1; TRBD2 is a possible D gene (5 bases). Germline CDR1 KGHSH, CDR2 LQKENI. Trimming cost V 5 bases and J 1 base, with 12 bases left between them. This CDR3 has 15 residues. The CDR3: CASSDYPRSYNEQFF. The CDR3 coding sequence is TGTGCCAGCTCAGACTACCCGCGGTCCTACAATGAGCAGTTCTTC.

About this clone itself: The likely explanation is a read error, given a far larger clone one base away. This CDR3 is missing its conserved last phenylalanine or tryptophan, likely due to a read error. V usage is TRBV6-1 and J usage is TRBJ1-2; tentatively, D is TRBD1 (5 bases). Trimming pared 7 bases from V and 4 bases from J, leaving 16 bases between. In germline, CDR1 is MNHNS, CDR2 SASEGT. This CDR3 has 14 amino acids. The CDR3 DNA is TGTGCCAGCACCCGGGAGAGGGGCTCCTATGGCTACACCTCC. It translates to CASTRERGSYGYTS.

The chain recombines TRBV28 with TRBJ1-2; a possible D gene is TRBD1 (5 bases). The CDR3 length is 12 residues. The germline V gene has CDR1 MDHEN and CDR2 SYDVKM. V lost 4 bases, J lost 11 bases, and 14 bases lay in between. DNA for the CDR3: TGTGCCAGCAGTTCCGGGGGGAGGTTATACACCTTC. This gives the protein CASSSGGRLYTF.

Comment on this clone: It differs at one base from a far larger clone, so likely a read error. This sequence joins TRBV28 and TRBJ1-5; D ambiguous. CDR3 size: 16 residues. CDR1 is MDHEN and CDR2 is SYDVKM in the germline V gene. The V end lost 1 base, the J end lost 2 bases, and 12 bases lay between the germline ends. The CDR3 DNA is TGTGCCAGCAGTTTATACGGGCCAAAAGGCAATCAGCCCCAGCATTTT. Translated, it gives CASSLYGPKGNQPQHF.

This clone was detected only once. A read error may produce the germline difference seen at one junction end. The chain joins TRBV28 to TRBJ1-6; TRBD1 matches 7 bases. Per the germline V gene, CDR1 is MDHEN and CDR2 is SYDVKM. The CDR3 sequence is 14 residues long. CDR3 residues: CAVQGQSSNSPLHF. The DNA for the CDR3 is TGTGCCGTCCAGGGACAGTCCTCTAATTCACCCCTCCACTTT.